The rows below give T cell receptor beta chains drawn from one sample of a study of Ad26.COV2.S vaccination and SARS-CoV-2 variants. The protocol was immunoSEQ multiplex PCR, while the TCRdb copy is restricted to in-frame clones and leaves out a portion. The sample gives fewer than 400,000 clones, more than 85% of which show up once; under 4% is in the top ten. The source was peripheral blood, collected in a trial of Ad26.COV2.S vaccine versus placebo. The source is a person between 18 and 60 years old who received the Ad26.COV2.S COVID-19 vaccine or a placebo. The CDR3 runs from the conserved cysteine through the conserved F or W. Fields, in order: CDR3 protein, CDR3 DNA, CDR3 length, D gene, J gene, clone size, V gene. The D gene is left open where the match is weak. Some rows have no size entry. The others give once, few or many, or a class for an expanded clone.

CDR3aa: CSVHLAGVGTGELFF; CDR3nt: TGCAGCGTTCATCTGGCAGGGGTAGGGACCGGGGAGCTGTTTTTT; len: 15; d_gene: -; j_gene: TRBJ2-2; abundance: many; v_gene: TRBV29-1
CDR3aa: CASSTDMAGYTF; CDR3nt: TGTGCCAGTAGTACCGACATGGCGGGCTACACCTTC; len: 12; d_gene: -; j_gene: TRBJ1-2; abundance: -; v_gene: TRBV19
CDR3aa: CASRPEGLNYGYTF; CDR3nt: TGTGCCAGCAGGCCTGAGGGACTTAACTATGGCTACACCTTC; len: 14; d_gene: -; j_gene: TRBJ1-2; abundance: -; v_gene: TRBV25-1
CDR3aa: CASRETGDTGELFF; CDR3nt: TGTGCCAGCAGAGAAACAGGCGACACCGGGGAGCTGTTTTTT; len: 14; d_gene: -; j_gene: TRBJ2-2; abundance: once; v_gene: TRBV9
CDR3aa: CASSLGQGAQNIQYF; CDR3nt: TGTGCCAGCAGCTTGGGACAGGGGGCACAAAACATTCAGTACTTC; len: 15; d_gene: TRBD1; j_gene: TRBJ2-4; abundance: once; v_gene: TRBV7-8
CDR3aa: CASSLRTYEQYF; CDR3nt: TGTGCCAGCAGCCTTAGGACCTACGAGCAGTACTTC; len: 12; d_gene: -; j_gene: TRBJ2-7; abundance: -; v_gene: TRBV28
CDR3aa: CASSQGSLSYEQYF; CDR3nt: TGCGCCAGCAGCCAGGGTTCTCTCTCCTACGAGCAGTACTTC; len: 14; d_gene: -; j_gene: TRBJ2-7; abundance: -; v_gene: TRBV4-1
CDR3aa: CASSQRTGYEQYF; CDR3nt: TGCGCCAGCAGCCAGCGGACAGGGTACGAGCAGTACTTC; len: 13; d_gene: TRBD1; j_gene: TRBJ2-7; abundance: -; v_gene: TRBV4-1
CDR3aa: CASSYRNNEKLFF; CDR3nt: TGTGCCAGCAGCTACCGGAATAATGAAAAACTGTTTTTT; len: 13; d_gene: -; j_gene: TRBJ1-4; abundance: -; v_gene: TRBV7-8
CDR3aa: CASSRQGNYGYTF; CDR3nt: TGTGCCAGCAGTCGACAGGGGAACTATGGCTACACCTTC; len: 13; d_gene: TRBD1; j_gene: TRBJ1-2; abundance: -; v_gene: TRBV5-5
CDR3aa: CASSQDSGSNQPQHF; CDR3nt: TGTGCCAGCAGCCAAGATTCGGGGAGCAATCAGCCCCAGCATTTT; len: 15; d_gene: -; j_gene: TRBJ1-5; abundance: -; v_gene: TRBV3-1/TRBV3-2
CDR3aa: CAISQGVDRRYNEQFF; CDR3nt: TGTGCCATCAGCCAGGGGGTGGACAGGCGCTACAATGAGCAGTTCTTC; len: 16; d_gene: TRBD1; j_gene: TRBJ2-1; abundance: -; v_gene: TRBV10-3
CDR3aa: CASSQDSGQGYYEQYF; CDR3nt: TGCGCCAGCAGCCAAGATTCCGGACAGGGGTACTACGAGCAGTACTTC; len: 16; d_gene: TRBD1; j_gene: TRBJ2-7; abundance: -; v_gene: TRBV4-3
CDR3aa: CASSTPGVNTEAFF; CDR3nt: TGTGCCAGCAGCACCCCCGGGGTGAACACTGAAGCTTTCTTT; len: 14; d_gene: -; j_gene: TRBJ1-1; abundance: -; v_gene: TRBV7-9
CDR3aa: CASSDGLAGATDTQYF; CDR3nt: TGTGCCAGCAGTGACGGACTAGCGGGGGCCACAGATACGCAGTATTTT; len: 16; d_gene: TRBD2; j_gene: TRBJ2-3; abundance: -; v_gene: TRBV6-1
CDR3aa: CASSQVTSGRETQYF; CDR3nt: TGTGCCAGCAGCCAAGTTACTAGCGGAAGGGAGACCCAGTACTTC; len: 15; d_gene: TRBD2; j_gene: TRBJ2-5; abundance: -; v_gene: TRBV4-2
CDR3aa: CASSRPGQGGNTIYF; CDR3nt: TGTGCCAGCAGTCGCCCGGGACAGGGAGGAAACACCATATATTTT; len: 15; d_gene: TRBD1; j_gene: TRBJ1-3; abundance: -; v_gene: TRBV3-1/TRBV3-2
CDR3aa: CASSSSGTGGYEQYF; CDR3nt: TGCGCCAGCAGCTCTTCCGGGACAGGGGGCTACGAGCAGTACTTC; len: 15; d_gene: TRBD1; j_gene: TRBJ2-7; abundance: -; v_gene: TRBV5-1
CDR3aa: CASSAQVPGYEQYF; CDR3nt: TGTGCCAGCAGTGCCCAGGTGCCCGGCTACGAGCAGTACTTC; len: 14; d_gene: -; j_gene: TRBJ2-7; abundance: -; v_gene: TRBV2